The 12 T cell receptor beta chains given below trace back to one sample, sequenced in a study of T-cell memory formation after mild COVID-19. TCRdb processed the 5' RACE reads anew with MiXCR; each CDR3 protein has one entry. This sample has hundreds of thousands of distinct CDR3 sequences, with roughly 15% found just once. The material sequenced was PBMCs or a T cell subset sorted from them (not recorded which). The origin of the receptors is a man aged 18 to 29 who had mild COVID-19 (a few samples of this study predate the infection). Cell type and time point are not known.

As concerns this clonotype: Possible read error: a much larger clone is one base away. This chain uses TRBV24-1 with TRBJ2-2; no clear D gene. Trimming left V 7 bases short and J 3 bases short, with 5 bases between. Germline CDR1 and CDR2: KGHDR and SFDVKD. CDR3 length equals 12 residues. For the CDR3, the DNA is TGTGCCACCAGCCAAGACACCGGGGAGCTGTTTTTT. Its translation: CATSQDTGELFF.

This clonotype occurred a few times. CDR3 region: CASSLGGTAVGGEPQHF. The DNA for the CDR3 is TGTGCCAGCAGCTTAGGAGGGACAGCGGTTGGCGGGGAGCCCCAGCATTTT. J is TRBJ1-5 and V is TRBV7-9, with 7 bases aligning to TRBD1. The ends lost 1 base at V and 8 bases at J; junction bases unmatched: 14. Germline lookup yields CDR1 SEHNR and CDR2 FQNEAQ (reference sequence). The CDR3 sequence is 17 residues long.

This clonotype was picked up many times. This chain links TRBV20-1 with TRBJ1-5; 10 bases align to TRBD1. J was trimmed by 7 bases and V by 2 bases; bases with no gene match: 5. This CDR3 has 14 amino acids. Germline V CDR1 and CDR2: DFQATT, SNEGSKA (reference sequence). The CDR3 DNA reads TGCAGTGCTAGAAGGGACAGGGGCGGCCAGCCCCAGCATTTT. Its translation: CSARRDRGGQPQHF.

V gene TRBV20-1 combines with J gene TRBJ1-4; D might be TRBD1 (5 bases). This CDR3 is built from 12 residues. Germline assignment: CDR1 DFQATT and CDR2 SNEGSKA (reference sequence). CDR3 sequence (DNA): TGCGGGGGACGAGTATTTAATGAAAAACTGTTTTTT. The encoded protein is CGGRVFNEKLFF.

This clonotype occurred a few times. The V gene is TRBV28, the J gene TRBJ2-6; the match to TRBD1 covers 8 bases. The CDR3 extends over 16 amino acids. Trimming at V came to 10 bases and at J to 2 bases, leaving 10 bases not matched to a gene. The V gene's germline CDR1 is MDHEN and CDR2 SYDVKM. DNA of the CDR3: TGTGCCATCTACGGGACAGGAACTACTGGGGCCAACGTCCTGACTTTC. This gives the protein CAIYGTGTTGANVLTF. The variable domain in full, completed from reference TRBV28 and TRBJ2-6, reads DVKVTQSSRYLVKRTGEKVFLECVQDMDHENMFWYRQDPGLGLRLIYFSYDVKMKEKGDIPEGYSVSREKKERFSLILESASTNQTSMYLCAIYGTGTTGANVLTFGAGSRLTVL.

This chain links TRBV7-2 with TRBJ1-2, with D uncertain. CDR1 and CDR2 from the germline V gene are SGHTA and FQGNSA. V lost 5 bases, J lost 2 bases, and 12 bases lay in between. The CDR3 has 14 amino acids. The CDR3 coding sequence is TGTGCCAGCAGCCCAATGGACGAAAACTATGGCTACACCTTC. As protein: CASSPMDENYGYTF.

There are a few counts of this clonotype. This sequence joins TRBV7-9 and TRBJ2-5, with unresolved D. The V gene lost 8 bases and the J gene lost 5 bases, with 12 bases spanning the gap. This CDR3 contains 12 residues. Germline V CDR1 and CDR2: SEHNR, FQNEAQ (reference sequence). As DNA, the CDR3 is TGTGCCAGCTCGTACGGGTGGGAGACCCAGTACTTC. Translation: CASSYGWETQYF. Looking up the rest from reference TRBV7-9 and TRBJ2-5 gives the full variable domain: DTGVSQNPRHKITKRGQNVTFRCDPISEHNRLYWYRQTLGQGPEFLTYFQNEAQLEKSRLLSDRFSAERPKGSFSTLEIQRTEQGDSAMYLCASSYGWETQYFGPGTRLLVL.

This clonotype was detected only a few times. The rearrangement uses TRBV6-5 and TRBJ2-2, with a possible D match to TRBD2 (5 bases). The CDR3 is 17 residues long. Trimming stripped 2 bases from V and 5 bases from J, with 18 bases between. The germline V gene encodes CDR1 MNHEY and CDR2 SVGAGI. CDR3: CASSYAILGLRTGELFF. CDR3 bases: TGTGCCAGCAGTTACGCAATACTAGGGTTGAGGACCGGGGAGCTGTTTTTT.

This clonotype occurred a few times. The chain is built from TRBV5-1 and TRBJ1-1, with a possible D match to TRBD1 (5 bases). The germline CDR1 and CDR2 sequences are SGHRS and YFSETQ. Trimming pared 4 bases from V and 1 base from J, leaving 14 bases between. This CDR3 region has 15 residues. The CDR3 nucleotides are TGCGCCAGCAGCCCTTATCAGGGACCGAACACTGAAGCTTTCTTT. As protein: CASSPYQGPNTEAFF.

This clonotype was recorded a few times. The CDR3 DNA reads TGTGCCAGCAGCTACACCGGAGGGATGAACACTGAAGCTTTCTTT. This translates into CASSYTGGMNTEAFF. This chain connects TRBV7-2 to TRBJ1-1; no clear D gene. The CDR3 runs to 15 residues. V lost 4 bases and J 0 bases, leaving 12 bases between the germline ends. Germline lookup yields CDR1 SGHTA and CDR2 FQGNSA.

This clonotype was seen more than once but under ten times. The genes are TRBV20-1 and TRBJ2-7; 9 bases match TRBD1. The CDR3 totals 12 residues. CDR1 is DFQATT, CDR2 SNEGSKA, per germline (reference sequence). With 6 bases clipped from V and 6 bases from J, the junction kept 6 bases outside the gene matches. The CDR3 loop is CSASGTGFEQYF. As DNA, the CDR3 is TGCAGTGCCTCCGGGACAGGGTTCGAGCAGTACTTC.

The rearrangement links TRBV20-1 to TRBJ2-3; tentative D call: TRBD2 (6 bases). Per germline, CDR1 DFQATT and CDR2 SNEGSKA (reference sequence). Deletions cut 4 bases from V and 1 base from J, with 15 bases between. The CDR3 sequence is 15 residues long. The CDR3: CSAKLVRDRTDTQYF. CDR3 nucleotides: TGCAGTGCTAAGCTAGTGCGGGACCGCACAGATACGCAGTATTTT.